What follows is one TCR beta chain and its context. What it binds is unknown. The data derive from a study of identifying expanded T cells in peripheral blood. Study outcomes and limitations: Over approximately two and four weeks, about 15 and 19 clones changed, versus around 1.2 between replicates. Approximately 2-week clone count variance significantly increased as total template count grew.

During the collection period, no donor immune events like infections were recorded. The assay was immunoSEQ multiplex PCR, and TCRdb's table has in-frame clones only and misses some. Of about 100,000 clones listed, 88% are singletons. Germline V gene lookup returns CDR1 SGHTA and CDR2 FQGNSA. Trimming took 3 bases from V and 4 from J, leaving 6 bases between them. There are 12 residues in the CDR3. Sample: blood. The V gene is TRBV7-2, the J gene TRBJ1-2, with no clear D. This clonotype originated in a person aged 18 to 70 in good health. CDR3 amino acids: CASSFDLYGYTF. The CDR3 nucleotides are TGTGCCAGCAGCTTTGACCTCTATGGCTACACCTTC.